Reported below is one T cell receptor (beta chain). Its antigen is not identified. One end of the junction fails to match germline, which may point to a read error. The data were taken from a study of prognosis after radiotherapy for stage I lung cancer. Genomic DNA served as the source from which two-round multiplex PCR generated TCR beta CDR3 amplicons. Every TRBV and TRBJ gene had its own specific primer in first-round PCR. TCRdb fed the multiplex PCR reads into MiXCR, producing one record per CDR3 protein. The sample holds more than 11,000 distinct CDR3 sequences, around half seen once. Findings of the study overall: Reportedly, TRBV and TRBJ gene usage differed by presence of metastases in patients.

CDR1 is MNHNS, CDR2 SASEGT, per germline. This CDR3 has 14 amino acids. V is TRBV6-1 and J is TRBJ2-5, with TRBD2 identical over 8 bases. The source material was PBMCs, sampled before or after stereotactic body radiation therapy (not recorded which). The clonotype comes from a donor aged 50 or older with non-small cell lung cancer. The CDR3 spells CASSDRAREETQYF. The CDR3 DNA follows: TGTGCCAGCAGTGACAGGGCGCGGGAGGAGACCCAATACTTC.